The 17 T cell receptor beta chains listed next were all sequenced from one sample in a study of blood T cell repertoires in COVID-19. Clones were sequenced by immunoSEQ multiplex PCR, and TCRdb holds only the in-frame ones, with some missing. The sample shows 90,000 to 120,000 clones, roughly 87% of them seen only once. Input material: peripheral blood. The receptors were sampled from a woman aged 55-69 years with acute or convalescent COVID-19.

The CDR3 sequence: CASSMLGAPTDTQYF. The CDR3 coding sequence is TGTGCCAGTAGTATGTTGGGAGCCCCCACAGATACGCAGTATTTT. This chain links TRBV19 with TRBJ2-3, with D possibly matching TRBD2 (5 bases). The V gene's germline CDR1 is LNHDA and CDR2 SQIVND (reference sequence). The CDR3 is 15 residues long. V was clipped by 3 bases and J by 2 bases, with 12 bases between them.

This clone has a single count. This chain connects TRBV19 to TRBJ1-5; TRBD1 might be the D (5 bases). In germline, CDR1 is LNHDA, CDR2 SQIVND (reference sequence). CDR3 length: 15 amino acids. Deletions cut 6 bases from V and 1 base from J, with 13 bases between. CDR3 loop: CASSQGFGSNQPQHF. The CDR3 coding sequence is TGTGCCAGTAGCCAGGGATTTGGAAGCAATCAGCCCCAGCATTTT.

In nucleotides, the CDR3 is TGTGCCAGCAGCTTAGAGAGGGAGCAGTACTTC. Translated: CASSLEREQYF. This chain joins TRBV7-2 and TRBJ2-7, with no clear D. Germline CDR1 SGHTA, CDR2 FQGNSA. V was cut by 1 base and J by 7 bases, with 5 bases left in between. CDR3 length: 11 residues.

The CDR3 sequence is CATSRGGGQGYTF. The CDR3 region has the DNA TGTGCCACCAGCAGAGGCGGTGGACAAGGCTACACCTTC. This rearrangement joins TRBV15 to TRBJ1-2; weak D call: TRBD1 (5 bases). The CDR3 covers 13 residues. Trimming shortened V by 1 base and J by 8 bases, and 11 bases separated the two germline ends. Germline V gene lookup returns CDR1 LNHNV and CDR2 YYDKDF (reference sequence).

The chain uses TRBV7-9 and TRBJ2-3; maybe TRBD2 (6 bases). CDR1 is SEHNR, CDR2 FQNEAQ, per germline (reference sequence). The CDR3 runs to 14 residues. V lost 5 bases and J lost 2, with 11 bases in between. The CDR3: CASSLSGTTDTQYF. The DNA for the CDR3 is TGTGCCAGCAGCCTTAGCGGTACCACAGATACGCAGTATTTT.

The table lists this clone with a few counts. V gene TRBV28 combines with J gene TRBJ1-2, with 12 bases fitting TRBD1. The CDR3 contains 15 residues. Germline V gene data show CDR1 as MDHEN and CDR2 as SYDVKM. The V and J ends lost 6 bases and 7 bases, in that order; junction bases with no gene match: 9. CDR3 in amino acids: CASRTPGTGGGGYTF. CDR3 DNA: TGTGCCAGCAGGACTCCCGGGACAGGGGGCGGTGGCTACACCTTC.

CDR3 sequence: CASSSGTGSSYNEQFF. The DNA for the CDR3 is TGTGCCAGCAGCTCGGGGACAGGGAGCTCCTACAATGAGCAGTTCTTC. The rearrangement links TRBV7-6 to TRBJ2-1, with 9 bases that match TRBD1. Trimming cost V 4 bases and J 0 bases; bases outside gene matches: 4. The CDR3 runs to 16 residues. CDR1 is SGHVS, CDR2 FNYEAQ, per germline.

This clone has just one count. As DNA, the CDR3 is TGTGCCAGCAGCCCAGGGGCTACCGGGTTTGAAGCTTTCTTT. Translation: CASSPGATGFEAFF. The chain links TRBV3-1 (or the pseudogene TRBV3-2) to TRBJ1-1; D may be TRBD1 (6 bases). Trimming stripped 4 bases from V and 7 bases from J, with 16 bases between. The CDR3 spans 14 residues. CDR1 and CDR2 from the germline V gene are LGHDT and YNNKEL (reference sequence).

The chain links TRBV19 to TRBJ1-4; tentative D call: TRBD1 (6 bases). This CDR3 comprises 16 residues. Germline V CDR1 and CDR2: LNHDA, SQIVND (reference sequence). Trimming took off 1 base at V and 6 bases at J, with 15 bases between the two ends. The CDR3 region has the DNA TGTGCCAGTAGTATAGGCCCGGGACAACTTGATGAAAAACTGTTTTTT. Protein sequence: CASSIGPGQLDEKLFF.

In nucleotides, the CDR3 is TGTGCCAGCACGGGGACAGAGTCCACAGATACGCAGTATTTT. Its translation: CASTGTESTDTQYF. This chain uses TRBV21-1 with TRBJ2-3; TRBD1 is the table's D call, not checked against the DNA. TRBV21-1 is a recognized pseudogene. The CDR3 is 14 residues long.

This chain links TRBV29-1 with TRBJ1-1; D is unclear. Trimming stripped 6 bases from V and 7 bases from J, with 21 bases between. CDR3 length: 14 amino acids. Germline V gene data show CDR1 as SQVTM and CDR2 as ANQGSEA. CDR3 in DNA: TGCAGCGTAACCCACAATGGCCTAGGAGATGAAGCTTTCTTT. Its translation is CSVTHNGLGDEAFF. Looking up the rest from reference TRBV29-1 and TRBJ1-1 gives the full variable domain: SAVISQKPSRDICQRGTSLTIQCQVDSQVTMMFWYRQQPGQSLTLIATANQGSEATYESGFVIDKFPISRPNLTFSTLTVSNMSPEDSSIYLCSVTHNGLGDEAFFGQGTRLTVV.

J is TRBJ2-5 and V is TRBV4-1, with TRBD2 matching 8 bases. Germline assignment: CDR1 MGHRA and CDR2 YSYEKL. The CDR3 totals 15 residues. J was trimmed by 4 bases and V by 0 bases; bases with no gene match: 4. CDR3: CASSQDGSGGETQYF. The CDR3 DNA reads TGCGCCAGCAGCCAAGATGGAAGCGGGGGAGAGACCCAGTACTTC.

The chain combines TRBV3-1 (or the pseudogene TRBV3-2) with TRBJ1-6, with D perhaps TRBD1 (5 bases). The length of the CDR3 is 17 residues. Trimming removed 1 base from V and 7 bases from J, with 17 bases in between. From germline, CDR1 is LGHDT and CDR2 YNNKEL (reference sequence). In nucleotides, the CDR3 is TGTGCCAGCAGCCAAGGTCCCAGACAGAGTAGGAATTCACCCCTCCACTTT. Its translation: CASSQGPRQSRNSPLHF.

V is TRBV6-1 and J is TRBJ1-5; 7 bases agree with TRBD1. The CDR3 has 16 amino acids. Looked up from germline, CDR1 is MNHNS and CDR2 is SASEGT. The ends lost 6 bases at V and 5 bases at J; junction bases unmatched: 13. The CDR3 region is CASREMTGWGDQPQHF. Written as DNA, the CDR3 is TGTGCCAGCAGAGAAATGACAGGGTGGGGAGATCAGCCCCAGCATTTT.

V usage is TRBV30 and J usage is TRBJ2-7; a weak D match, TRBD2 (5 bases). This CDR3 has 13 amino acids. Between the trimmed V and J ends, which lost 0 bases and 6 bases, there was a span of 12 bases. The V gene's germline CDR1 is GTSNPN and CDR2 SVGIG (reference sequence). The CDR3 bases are TGTGCCTGGAGTGTGCAGCTCAGCGGCGAGCAGTACTTC. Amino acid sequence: CAWSVQLSGEQYF.

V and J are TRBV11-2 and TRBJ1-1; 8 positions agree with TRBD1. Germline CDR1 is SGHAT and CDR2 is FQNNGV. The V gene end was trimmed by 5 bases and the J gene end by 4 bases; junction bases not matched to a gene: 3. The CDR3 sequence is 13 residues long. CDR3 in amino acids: CASSRDRTTEAFF. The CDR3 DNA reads TGTGCCAGCAGCCGGGACAGGACCACTGAAGCTTTCTTT.

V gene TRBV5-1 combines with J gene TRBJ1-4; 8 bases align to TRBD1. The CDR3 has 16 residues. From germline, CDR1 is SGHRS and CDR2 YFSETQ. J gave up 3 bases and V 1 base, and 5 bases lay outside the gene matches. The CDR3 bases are TGCGCCAGCAGCTTGAGGCAGGGGGCCCCTAATGAAAAACTGTTTTTT. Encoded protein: CASSLRQGAPNEKLFF.